This T cell receptor beta chain was observed in a study of spatial heterogeneity in lung cancer. Study information: The study consistently detected more beta-chain than alpha-chain sequences. Findings of the study overall: In blood, ubiquitous expanded tumor TCRs appeared more at resection than follow-up.

This CDR3 comprises 14 residues. The germline V gene encodes CDR1 DFQATT and CDR2 SNEGSKA (reference sequence). The ends lost 2 bases at V and 1 base at J; junction bases unmatched: 2. Stated time point: sample taken at primary tumor resection. Material for sequencing was whole RNA from tumor, nontumor lung or frozen PBMC, left unsorted. This clonotype appeared a few times. The antigen is not known. Each TCR cDNA molecule carried a unique molecular identifier. TCRdb ran MiXCR on the 5' RACE reads and lists one entry per CDR3 protein. Of about 22,000 distinct CDR3 sequences listed, around 5.8% are singletons.

The chain carries TRBV20-1 and TRBJ2-3; TRBD2 matches at 8 bases. This clonotype was sampled from a male donor with early-stage non-small cell lung cancer. The sample here was PBMCs, taken at surgery. CDR3 nucleotide sequence: TGCAGTGCTAGAAAGACTAGCGGCACAGATACGCAGTATTTT. Its protein product is CSARKTSGTDTQYF.